The 24 T cell receptor beta chains below come from one sample, sequenced in a study of human T cells and chemical hapten exposure. Time point denoted: pre-sensitization, week 0. Stated treatment: therapeutic diphenylcyclopropenone sensitization with weekly scalp DPC. TCRdb reprocessed the RACE reads with MiXCR, giving one entry per CDR3 protein. The sample has about 300,000 distinct CDR3 sequences, about 5% seen once. Here the sequenced sample was whole blood, taken in connection with sensitization to the hapten diphenylcyclopropenone (DPC). Receptors were obtained from a woman between 18 and 30 years old with alopecia areata. Some clones in this sample may be carry-over from other donors' samples.

This clonotype came up a few times. V is TRBV6-2 or TRBV6-3 and J is TRBJ2-7, with no clear D. The V gene's germline CDR1 is MNHEY and CDR2 SVGEGT. V lost 0 bases to trimming and J lost 4 bases, with 16 bases between them. The CDR3 runs to 16 residues. The CDR3 region has the DNA TGTGCCAGCAGTTACTCGGCTGCGCGACGGAGTTACGAGCAGTACTTC. Its protein is CASSYSAARRSYEQYF.

The rearrangement links TRBV13 to TRBJ1-6, with 7 bases matching TRBD1. The V and J ends lost 1 base and 0 bases, in that order; junction bases with no gene match: 18. The CDR3 contains 22 residues. Germline lookup yields CDR1 PRHDT and CDR2 FYEKMQ (reference sequence). Here the CDR3 DNA reads TGTGCCAGCAGCTTAGACCGGGACAGACTTTCCAATGTTCGCTCCTATAATTCACCCCTCCACTTT. Translating it yields CASSLDRDRLSNVRSYNSPLHF.

V and J are TRBV29-1 and TRBJ1-1; 7 bases are a match to TRBD1. Germline V lookup: CDR1 SQVTM, CDR2 ANQGSEA. The CDR3 consists of 14 residues. The ends lost 1 base at V and 9 bases at J; junction bases unmatched: 11. CDR3 amino acids: CSVEGPIRTGKAFF. The CDR3 nucleotides are TGCAGCGTTGAAGGTCCGATCCGGACAGGTAAAGCTTTCTTT.

This clonotype was recorded many times. The genes are TRBV20-1 and TRBJ1-5; D possibly corresponds to TRBD1 (6 bases). The germline V gene has CDR1 DFQATT and CDR2 SNEGSKA (reference sequence). V lost 6 bases to trimming and J lost 5 bases, with 11 bases between them. The length of the CDR3 is 12 residues. CDR3 sequence reads: CSAGPGDQPQHF. The CDR3 nucleotides read TGCAGTGCCGGGCCAGGGGATCAGCCCCAGCATTTT.

The V gene is TRBV7-6, the J gene TRBJ2-7; no firm D call. Trimming took off 4 bases at V and 1 base at J, with 14 bases between the two ends. The CDR3 has 15 residues. Germline values: CDR1 SGHVS, CDR2 FNYEAQ. CDR3 in DNA: TGTGCCAGCAGCTCACTCCAGGACGGATCCTACGAGCAGTACTTC. Amino acids: CASSSLQDGSYEQYF. The full variable domain, with the rest looked up from reference TRBV7-6 and TRBJ2-7, is GAGVSQSPRYKVTKRGQDVALRCDPISGHVSLYWYRQALGQGPEFLTYFNYEAQQDKSGLPNDRFSAERPEGSISTLTIQRTEQRDSAMYRCASSSLQDGSYEQYFGPGTRLTVT.

This clonotype was found many times. V usage is TRBV10-3 and J usage is TRBJ2-3, with a tentative D call TRBD1 (6 bases). V was cut by 2 bases and J by 6 bases, with 21 bases left in between. CDR1 and CDR2 from the germline V gene are ENHRY and SYGVKD. This CDR3 contains 17 residues. The CDR3: CAISETGPASNLDTQYF. The CDR3 bases are TGTGCCATCAGTGAGACAGGGCCAGCCTCTAATCTTGATACGCAGTATTTT.

The table lists this clonotype with many counts. The chain is built from TRBV6-5 and TRBJ2-7; perhaps TRBD1 as D (7 bases). The V end was cut by 4 bases, the J end by 3 bases, with 13 bases between. Germline-derived CDR1 and CDR2 are MNHEY and SVGAGI. CDR3 size: 14 residues. The DNA for the CDR3 is TGTGCCAGCAGTTCCCAGGGGGGAGGCTACGAGCAGTACTTC. It specifies CASSSQGGGYEQYF.

The V gene is TRBV7-2, the J gene TRBJ2-4; no definite D call. Between the trimmed V and J ends, which lost 5 bases and 0 bases, there was a span of 8 bases. CDR1 and CDR2 (germline): SGHTA, FQGNSA. The CDR3 contains 14 residues. In nucleotides, the CDR3 is TGTGCCAGCAGCGCTCGGCTAGCCAAAAACATTCAGTACTTC. The encoded protein is CASSARLAKNIQYF.

This clonotype was counted a few times. V is TRBV9 and J is TRBJ2-1, with 8 bases that match TRBD2. The CDR3 sequence is 13 residues long. From germline, CDR1 is SGDLS and CDR2 YYNGEE. V dropped 7 bases and J dropped 9; count of bases not matched to a gene: 9. CDR3 bases: TGTGCCAGCGGGCAGCGGGGGCGGGGTGAGCAGTTCTTC. This codes for CASGQRGRGEQFF.

The table lists this clonotype with many counts. The chain recombines TRBV28 with TRBJ1-6; 8 positions match TRBD1. V lost 5 bases, J lost 9 bases, and 9 bases stayed unmatched. Per germline, CDR1 MDHEN and CDR2 SYDVKM. There are 15 residues in the CDR3. The chain's CDR3 is CASSPPTGESSPLHF. As DNA, the CDR3 is TGTGCCAGCAGTCCCCCGACAGGGGAAAGTTCACCCCTCCACTTT.

This clonotype was detected many times. The rearrangement joins TRBV6-1 to TRBJ1-6; weak D call: TRBD1 (6 bases). Per the germline V gene, CDR1 is MNHNS and CDR2 is SASEGT. The CDR3 length is 14 residues. The V and J ends lost 4 bases and 4 bases respectively, with 8 bases between them. CDR3 DNA: TGTGCCAGCAGTGTCAGGGGTTATAATTCACCCCTCCACTTT. It codes for CASSVRGYNSPLHF.

This clonotype was counted at least ten times. At one end, the junction sequence differs from germline, possibly due to a read error. V gene TRBV5-1 combines with J gene TRBJ2-1; 7 nucleotides align to TRBD1. Germline V CDR1 and CDR2: SGHRS, YFSETQ. This CDR3 spans 15 amino acids. The CDR3 region has the DNA TGCGCCAGCAGATTGGACAGGAGCTCCTACAATGAGCAGTTCTTC. This translates into CASRLDRSSYNEQFF.

This clonotype showed up many times. The rearrangement joins TRBV20-1 to TRBJ1-2, with D unresolved. Trimming left V 3 bases short and J 4 bases short, with 18 bases between. The germline CDR1 and CDR2 sequences are DFQATT and SNEGSKA (reference sequence). The CDR3 is 15 residues long. The CDR3 sequence is CSASGFSGAGYGYTF. CDR3 DNA sequence: TGCAGTGCTAGTGGATTTTCGGGAGCCGGCTATGGCTACACCTTC.

This chain links TRBV18 with TRBJ1-1; no reliable D call. The CDR3 has 13 amino acids. Germline CDR1 reads KGHSH; CDR2 reads LQKENI. The V end was cut by 5 bases, the J end by 1 base, with 8 bases between. The CDR3 coding sequence is TGTGCCAGCTCATCGGACCAGAACACTGAAGCTTTCTTT. Residues: CASSSDQNTEAFF.

This clonotype was seen a handful of times. The chain is built from TRBV5-1 and TRBJ1-5; D is possibly TRBD1 (5 bases). The CDR3 loop spans 13 amino acids. The V end lost 1 base, the J end lost 6 bases, and 8 bases lay between the germline ends. From germline, CDR1 is SGHRS and CDR2 YFSETQ. The DNA of the CDR3 is TGCGCCAGCAGCTTGTCAGGGACTCAGCCCCAGCATTTT. This encodes CASSLSGTQPQHF.

The table lists this clonotype with a few counts. J is TRBJ1-4 and V is TRBV12-3 or TRBV12-4, with D tentatively TRBD1 (5 bases). Trimming stripped 5 bases from V and 10 bases from J, with 26 bases between. The CDR3 sequence is 17 residues long. CDR3 protein: CASSDSSGAHFGAKLFF. In DNA, the CDR3 is TGTGCCAGCAGTGACTCCTCCGGGGCACACTTTGGGGCAAAACTGTTTTTT.

J is TRBJ2-3 and V is TRBV15; 12 bases fit TRBD2. This CDR3 is 16 amino acids long. Germline CDR1 LNHNV, CDR2 YYDKDF (reference sequence). V lost 1 base and J lost 6; bases outside the gene matches: 5. The CDR3 DNA follows: TGTGCCACCAGCAGAGCTAGCGGGGGGGCAGGGGATACGCAGTATTTT. Its protein is CATSRASGGAGDTQYF.

V and J are TRBV5-5 and TRBJ1-1; 7 bases align to TRBD1. Trimming at V came to 1 base and at J to 7 bases, leaving 7 bases not matched to a gene. From germline, CDR1 is SGHKS and CDR2 YYEKEE (reference sequence). The CDR3 covers 14 residues. CDR3 DNA sequence: TGTGCCAGCAGCTTGAGGCAGGGGGTGAATGAAGCTTTCTTT. Amino acid sequence: CASSLRQGVNEAFF. Together with reference TRBV5-5 and TRBJ1-1, the CDR3 gives the full variable domain: DAGVTQSPTHLIKTRGQQVTLRCSPISGHKSVSWYQQVLGQGPQFIFQYYEKEERGRGNFPDRFSARQFPNYSSELNVNALLLGDSALYLCASSLRQGVNEAFFGQGTRLTVV.

The rearrangement links TRBV12-3 or TRBV12-4 to TRBJ2-3; D is uncertain. With 6 bases removed from V and 5 bases from J, the gap between germline ends came to 9 bases. The CDR3 covers 12 residues. The CDR3 loop is CASSRSLDTQYF. As DNA, the CDR3 is TGTGCCAGCAGCCGCTCTCTAGATACGCAGTATTTT.

This chain connects TRBV9 to TRBJ2-1; D not certain. Between the trimmed V and J ends, which lost 0 bases and 8 bases, there was a span of 9 bases. The CDR3 length is 13 residues. CDR1 and CDR2 (germline): SGDLS, YYNGEE. The CDR3 here is CASSVGPTYEQFF. The CDR3 nucleotides read TGTGCCAGCAGCGTAGGACCCACCTATGAGCAGTTCTTC.

This clonotype has a handful of counts. The rearrangement joins TRBV20-1 to TRBJ2-3; D is perhaps TRBD2 (6 bases). Germline CDR1 and CDR2: DFQATT and SNEGSKA (reference sequence). This CDR3 has 16 residues. The germline V and J ends were trimmed by 0 bases and 0 bases, with 13 bases remaining between them. The CDR3 coding sequence is TGCAGTGCTAGAGATCCCAGCGGGTATAGCACAGATACGCAGTATTTT. It is translated as CSARDPSGYSTDTQYF.

This clonotype was counted between two and nine times. This chain connects TRBV4-3 to TRBJ2-2; D gene uncertain. This CDR3 contains 15 residues. V shed 1 base and J shed 3 bases, with 9 bases lying between them. From germline, CDR1 is LGHNA and CDR2 YSLEER. CDR3 coding DNA: TGCGCCAGCAGCCAAGGAGGCATTTACACCGGGGAGCTGTTTTTT. Protein product: CASSQGGIYTGELFF.

This clonotype was found many times. V usage is TRBV28 and J usage is TRBJ2-7; TRBD1 agrees at 8 bases. Per the germline V gene, CDR1 is MDHEN and CDR2 is SYDVKM. This CDR3 region has 16 residues. The V and J ends lost 6 bases and 3 bases, in that order; junction bases with no gene match: 13. The CDR3 DNA follows: TGTGCCAGCAGCCCCCTCAGCTGGACAGGGCTCTACGAGCAGTACTTC. Amino acid sequence: CASSPLSWTGLYEQYF.

This clonotype was observed many times. The chain is built from TRBV3-1 and TRBJ2-2; unclear D gene. V lost 4 bases and J lost 5, with 11 bases in between. CDR3 length: 14 amino acids. Germline CDR1 reads LGHDT; CDR2 reads YNNKEL (reference sequence). The DNA of the CDR3 is TGTGCCAGCAGCCCCTCAGCAGGAACCGGGGAGCTGTTTTTT. Translated: CASSPSAGTGELFF.